The T cell receptor (beta chain) under discussion was sequenced for a study of cytomegalovirus exposure and HLA in healthy donors. Across the whole study: Across 350 to 500 genotyped donors, roughly 80% landed in the Caucasian-associated ancestry cluster.

Findings and limits, study-wide: Exclusion applied to some V segments, including TRBV6-2 and TRBV6-3, as they were indistinguishable. The study recorded over 150 TCR beta chains that were cytomegalovirus-associated.

Details on this clone: Its matching antigen is unknown.

The V gene lost 2 bases and the J gene lost 5 bases, with 7 bases spanning the gap. The CDR3 covers 12 residues. Germline V gives CDR1 KGHSH, CDR2 LQKENI. Primers included in the PCR were 60 Vbeta and 13 Jbeta primers. The protocol was immunoSEQ multiplex PCR, while the TCRdb copy is restricted to in-frame clones and leaves out a portion. Of a few hundred thousand clones in the sample, about 80% were seen once. The V call is TRBV18, the J call TRBJ2-7, with D maybe TRBD1 (5 bases). Sequencing was performed on PBMCs. The sequence came from a woman aged 55 to 70 in good health and CMV-seropositive. Written as DNA, the CDR3 is TGTGCCAGCTCACCAAGCAGGGACGAGCAGTACTTC. Its translation is CASSPSRDEQYF. Using reference TRBV18 and TRBJ2-7 for the parts outside the CDR3, the full variable domain is NAGVMQNPRHLVRRRGQEARLRCSPMKGHSHVYWYRQLPEEGLKFMVYLQKENIIDESGMPKERFSAEFPKEGPSILRIQQVVRGDSAAYFCASSPSRDEQYFGPGTRLTVT.